Shown below are 24 T cell receptor beta chains from a single sample sequenced in a study of T cells in Graves' hyperthyroidism and ophthalmopathy. Amplification of TCR beta CDR3 regions used RNA as the template. First-round RT-PCR of the TCR CDR3 relied on the HTBI primer set. MiXCR, run by TCRdb on the multiplex PCR reads, gives a single entry per CDR3 protein. Of approximately 740,000 distinct CDR3 sequences in the sample, 14% were seen once. The sequenced sample consisted of blood. These receptors were collected from a woman between 18 and 30 years old with Graves' hyperthyroidism.

This sequence joins TRBV20-1 and TRBJ1-2; D is ambiguous. V shed 0 bases and J shed 0 bases, with 8 bases lying between them. There are 14 residues in the CDR3. Germline V gene data show CDR1 as DFQATT and CDR2 as SNEGSKA (reference sequence). CDR3 sequence reads: CSARETGTNYGYTF. As DNA, the CDR3 is TGCAGTGCTAGAGAAACGGGAACTAACTATGGCTACACCTTC.

The table lists this clonotype with many counts. This chain uses TRBV11-2 with TRBJ1-1; 7 nucleotides match TRBD1. The CDR3 consists of 20 residues. Trimming cost V 10 bases and J 0 bases; bases outside gene matches: 26. Germline loops: CDR1 SGHAT, CDR2 FQNNGV. CDR3 sequence: CATGKLPGRPPTGMNTEAFF. The CDR3 DNA reads TGTGCCACGGGAAAGCTTCCAGGGCGGCCCCCGACAGGGATGAACACTGAAGCTTTCTTT.

In this sample, this clonotype turned up many times. The genes are TRBV11-2 and TRBJ1-1, with D unresolved. V was pared by 7 bases and J by 7 bases, with 16 bases between. The CDR3 is 13 amino acids. Per germline, CDR1 SGHAT and CDR2 FQNNGV. The chain's CDR3 is CASIEPRSNEAFF. The CDR3 nucleotides read TGTGCCAGCATCGAGCCCAGGAGCAATGAAGCTTTCTTT.

The CDR3 DNA is TGTGCCAGCAGTGAAGCAAGGAGACCAAGGGAGACCCAGTACTTC. Protein: CASSEARRPRETQYF. The chain carries TRBV6-1 and TRBJ2-5; D remains ambiguous. V was pared by 0 bases and J by 5 bases, with 13 bases between. Germline V CDR1 and CDR2: MNHNS, SASEGT. The CDR3 extends over 15 amino acids.

The CDR3 coding sequence is TGTGCCAGTAGCACGGGGACAGGGAATCAGCCCCAGCATTTT. Its translation is CASSTGTGNQPQHF. The V gene is TRBV19, the J gene TRBJ1-5, with 9 bases lining up with TRBD1. V was pared by 6 bases and J by 4 bases, with 4 bases of the junction left unmatched. CDR3 length: 14 amino acids. Germline-derived CDR1 and CDR2 are LNHDA and SQIVND (reference sequence).

This clonotype appeared many times. The chain carries TRBV20-1 and TRBJ2-3, with TRBD1 matching over 8 bases. CDR3 length: 15 amino acids. The germline V gene encodes CDR1 DFQATT and CDR2 SNEGSKA (reference sequence). With 3 bases clipped from V and 2 bases from J, the junction kept 7 bases outside the gene matches. CDR3 sequence (DNA): TGCAGTGCTAGTTCGAGGACAGGGACCACAGATACGCAGTATTTT. It yields the protein CSASSRTGTTDTQYF.

V usage is TRBV6-2 or TRBV6-3 and J usage is TRBJ2-1, with 10 bases matching TRBD2. Germline lookup yields CDR1 MNHEY and CDR2 SVGEGT. The V and J ends lost 1 base and 3 bases, in that order; junction bases with no gene match: 0. This CDR3 spans 15 amino acids. DNA of the CDR3: TGTGCCAGCAGTTACTTAGCGGGAGGCTACAATGAGCAGTTCTTC. This codes for CASSYLAGGYNEQFF.

This clonotype was seen ten or more times. The chain employs TRBV12-3 or TRBV12-4 and TRBJ1-2; maybe TRBD1 (5 bases). Trimming took 3 bases from V and 7 from J, leaving 18 bases between them. The CDR3 loop spans 15 amino acids. DNA for the CDR3: TGTGCCAGCAGTTTCGGAGTTCCGGGACTACTTGGCTACACCTTC. This translates into CASSFGVPGLLGYTF.

This clonotype was detected a few times. The CDR3 sequence is CSVVDRAGYGYTF. DNA of the CDR3: TGCAGCGTCGTAGACAGGGCAGGCTATGGCTACACCTTC. The chain is built from TRBV29-1 and TRBJ1-2; TRBD1 agrees at 7 bases. Germline values: CDR1 SQVTM, CDR2 ANQGSEA. The CDR3 totals 13 residues. Trimming removed 6 bases from V and 4 bases from J; junction bases left unmatched: 8.

The chain recombines TRBV5-1 with TRBJ1-1; D is uncertain. CDR3 length: 16 amino acids. V was trimmed by 0 bases and J by 1 base, leaving 13 bases between them. Germline CDR1 reads SGHRS; CDR2 reads YFSETQ. The CDR3 is CASSLGVSGTNTEAFF. In DNA, the CDR3 is TGCGCCAGCAGCTTGGGGGTCAGTGGTACGAACACTGAAGCTTTCTTT.

A few counts support this clonotype. The CDR3 loop is CAFQADSGTVKGNEQFF. The DNA of the CDR3 is TGTGCCTTCCAAGCGGATTCCGGGACAGTCAAGGGAAATGAGCAGTTCTTC. The chain combines TRBV30 with TRBJ2-1; 7 nucleotides line up with TRBD1. CDR3 size: 17 residues. V lost 7 bases, J lost 7 bases, and 22 bases stayed unmatched. The germline V gene has CDR1 GTSNPN and CDR2 SVGIG (reference sequence).

The table lists this clonotype with a few counts. The gene calls are TRBV27 and TRBJ2-1, with 9 bases fitting TRBD1. With V trimmed by 2 bases and J by 2 bases, 4 bases remained unmatched. This CDR3 region has 16 residues. The V gene's germline CDR1 is MNHEY and CDR2 SMNVEV (reference sequence). The CDR3 here is CASSLRGDRAYNEQFF. CDR3 nucleotides: TGTGCCAGCAGTTTAAGGGGGGACAGGGCCTACAATGAGCAGTTCTTC.

The table lists this clonotype with many counts. The chain is built from TRBV15 and TRBJ2-3; D perhaps matches TRBD2 (6 bases). Germline V gene data show CDR1 as LNHNV and CDR2 as YYDKDF (reference sequence). The CDR3 has 16 amino acids. Trimming shortened V by 0 bases and J by 5 bases, and 15 bases separated the two germline ends. Here the CDR3 reads CATSRDARGGRDTQYF. The CDR3 region has the DNA TGTGCCACCAGCAGAGATGCGAGGGGAGGAAGAGATACGCAGTATTTT.

This clonotype showed up just a few times. CDR3 nucleotide sequence: TGTGCCAGCAGACCATTCTCGACAAACACCGGGGAGCTGTTTTTT. Protein sequence: CASRPFSTNTGELFF. The gene calls are TRBV7-2 and TRBJ2-2; D remains unclear. V was clipped by 6 bases and J by 2 bases, with 13 bases between them. The CDR3 sequence is 15 residues long. Germline CDR1 reads SGHTA; CDR2 reads FQGNSA.

This chain connects TRBV7-2 to TRBJ2-7; TRBD2 agrees at 7 bases. The length of the CDR3 is 13 residues. Trimming removed 4 bases from V and 6 bases from J; junction bases left unmatched: 6. Germline V gene lookup returns CDR1 SGHTA and CDR2 FQGNSA. The CDR3 sequence: CASSSAGSPEQYF. In DNA, the CDR3 is TGTGCCAGCAGCTCAGCGGGAAGCCCCGAGCAGTACTTC.

As DNA, the CDR3 is TGTGCCAGCAGTTTAGCCGGGACCATGAACACCGGGGAGCTGTTTTTT. It is translated as CASSLAGTMNTGELFF. The chain links TRBV28 to TRBJ2-2; D could derive from TRBD1 or TRBD2 (5 bases each). CDR1 is MDHEN, CDR2 SYDVKM, per germline. Trimming took off 2 bases at V and 1 base at J, with 11 bases between the two ends. The CDR3 consists of 16 residues.

This clonotype was seen at least ten times. The CDR3 is CASNPRGLANTGELFF. CDR3 in DNA: TGTGCCAGCAACCCACGGGGCTTAGCCAACACCGGGGAGCTGTTTTTT. J is TRBJ2-2 and V is TRBV6-1; D is tentatively TRBD1 or TRBD2 (5 bases each). Trimming stripped 7 bases from V and 2 bases from J, with 17 bases between. The germline V gene has CDR1 MNHNS and CDR2 SASEGT. The CDR3 has 16 residues.

Concerning this clonotype: A much larger clone lies a single base off, so this may be a read error. The chain combines TRBV15 with TRBJ1-5; D remains unclear. Germline CDR1 and CDR2: LNHNV and YYDKDF (reference sequence). V was clipped by 0 bases and J by 3 bases, with 9 bases between them. The length of the CDR3 is 15 residues. The CDR3 DNA reads TGTGCCACCAGCAGAGATGGGCGGGTCAATCAGCCCCAGCATTTT. This sequence encodes CATSRDGRVNQPQHF.

The V call is TRBV12-5, the J call TRBJ2-7; TRBD2 agrees at 9 bases. The junction had 7 bases not matched to a gene; V was cut back by 5 bases and J by 5 bases. The CDR3 is 14 amino acids. In germline, CDR1 is LGHNT, CDR2 FRNRAP. The CDR3 protein is CASGRPGTSHEQYF. As DNA, the CDR3 is TGTGCTAGTGGTCGCCCTGGGACTAGCCACGAGCAGTACTTC.

This clonotype was seen a handful of times. The genes are TRBV6-1 and TRBJ2-7; 7 bases map to TRBD2. Trimming at V came to 7 bases and at J to 3 bases, leaving 12 bases not matched to a gene. In germline, CDR1 is MNHNS, CDR2 SASEGT. This CDR3 has 15 residues. CDR3 in DNA: TGTGCCAGCACAGCCGCGGGGGACGGGCTCTACGAGCAGTACTTC. Amino acids: CASTAAGDGLYEQYF.

This clonotype has ten or more counts. The chain links TRBV28 to TRBJ2-7; 14 bases map to TRBD2. The CDR3 is 15 residues long. Germline lookup yields CDR1 MDHEN and CDR2 SYDVKM. Unmatched junction bases numbered 4, after V lost 7 bases and J lost 2 bases. The CDR3 sequence: CASKATSGRAYEQYF. In nucleotides, the CDR3 is TGTGCCAGCAAAGCGACTAGCGGGAGGGCCTACGAGCAGTACTTC.

This clonotype was observed at least ten times. The V gene is TRBV11-2, the J gene TRBJ2-7, with 8 bases identical to TRBD2. Germline loops: CDR1 SGHAT, CDR2 FQNNGV. CDR3 length: 16 residues. The V gene end was trimmed by 1 base and the J gene end by 4 bases; junction bases not matched to a gene: 9. CDR3 loop: CASSLGSGSPLYEQYF. CDR3 nucleotide sequence: TGTGCCAGCAGCTTAGGGAGCGGGAGTCCCCTATACGAGCAGTACTTC.

The sample holds many counts of this clonotype. The J gene is TRBJ2-3, the V gene TRBV3-1; no firm D call. There are 19 residues in the CDR3. V dropped 0 bases and J dropped 0 bases, with 19 bases sitting between them. Germline lookup yields CDR1 LGHDT and CDR2 YNNKEL (reference sequence). CDR3 DNA sequence: TGTGCCAGCAGCCAAGAGACCCCGAGAGAGACACCAAGCACAGATACGCAGTATTTT. Translation: CASSQETPRETPSTDTQYF.

To note about this clonotype: This may come from a read error, since a much larger clone is one base off. This chain connects TRBV6-2 or TRBV6-3 to TRBJ2-2, with TRBD2 matching over 10 bases. Germline V gene data show CDR1 as MNHEY and CDR2 as SVGEGT. Trimming removed 6 bases from V and 2 bases from J; junction bases left unmatched: 6. The CDR3 consists of 16 residues. The CDR3 is CASSSGTSVNTGELFF. The CDR3 bases are TGTGCCAGCAGCAGCGGGACTAGCGTTAACACCGGGGAGCTGTTTTTT.